These T cell receptor beta chains were read from a single sample in a study of Graves' ophthalmopathy and Graves' hyperthyroidism. TCRdb redid the calling of the multiplex PCR reads with MiXCR, one entry per CDR3 protein. Among around 1,200,000 distinct CDR3 sequences, 35% to 45% were seen once, and the ten largest hold roughly 10%. Sequencing was performed on peripheral blood or thyroid tissue (not recorded which). The receptors come from an adult man with Graves' hyperthyroidism. Each CDR3 is given with its conserved first and last residue. Fields, in order: CDR3 protein, CDR3 DNA, clone size, CDR3 length, J gene, V gene, D gene. The D gene is left open where the match is weak. Part of the rows lack a size; the others show once, few, many or a class for expanded clones.

CASSAWSTGEQYF	TGTGCCAGCAGCGCTTGGTCTACCGGCGAGCAGTACTTC	many	13	TRBJ2-7	TRBV7-9	-
CASSPRDREGYTF	TGTGCCAGCTCACCTAGGGACAGAGAAGGCTACACCTTC	-	13	TRBJ1-2	TRBV18	TRBD1
CASSLTGRVTDSYEQYF	TGTGCCAGCAGCCTAACCGGACGGGTAACAGACTCCTACGAGCAGTACTTC	-	17	TRBJ2-7	TRBV3-1	-
CASNIGGNGQPQHF	TGTGCCAGCAATATAGGGGGGAACGGTCAGCCCCAGCATTTT	few	14	TRBJ1-5	TRBV12-3/TRBV12-4	-
CAISASYEQYF	TGTGCCATCAGTGCCTCTTACGAGCAGTACTTC	many	11	TRBJ2-7	TRBV10-3	-
CASSPVGNGYTF	TGTGCCAGCAGCCCCGTCGGGAATGGCTACACCTTC	-	12	TRBJ1-2	TRBV3-1	-
CASKLGGTSGYEQYF	TGTGCCAGCAAGCTAGGGGGGACTAGCGGGTACGAGCAGTACTTC	-	15	TRBJ2-7	TRBV11-2	TRBD2
CASSRGGAGQETQYF	TGTGCCAGCAGCCGGGGGGGGGCCGGTCAAGAGACCCAGTACTTC	many	15	TRBJ2-5	TRBV7-2	TRBD2
CATSNRPYEQYF	TGTGCCACCAGCAACAGGCCCTACGAGCAGTACTTC	few	12	TRBJ2-7	TRBV15	-
CASSPKDPGGNQPQHF	TGTGCCAGCAGCCCAAAGGACCCAGGGGGCAATCAGCCCCAGCATTTT	-	16	TRBJ1-5	TRBV7-2	-
CASSQGGGEHF	TGTGCCAGCAGTCAGGGTGGCGGGGAGCATTTT	once	11	TRBJ1-5	TRBV12-3/TRBV12-4	-
CASNPGAHNSPLHF	TGTGCCAGCAACCCGGGGGCCCATAATTCACCCCTCCACTTT	-	14	TRBJ1-6	TRBV11-2	-
CASSDFSNSNSPLHF	TGTGCCAGCAGTGATTTCAGTAACTCCAATTCACCCCTCCACTTT	-	15	TRBJ1-6	TRBV25-1	-
CAPFDGEQYF	TGTGCCCCCTTTGATGGCGAGCAGTACTTC	few	10	TRBJ2-7	TRBV6-4	-
CASSEYQGQGRTEAFF	TGTGCCAGCAGTGAATATCAGGGACAGGGGAGGACTGAAGCTTTCTTT	-	16	TRBJ1-1	TRBV25-1	TRBD1
CASRTGQGAFYEQYF	TGTGCCAGTAGGACGGGACAGGGAGCTTTCTACGAGCAGTACTTC	-	15	TRBJ2-7	TRBV19	TRBD1
CASSSDSMETQYF	TGTGCCAGCAGCTCGGACAGCATGGAGACCCAGTACTTC	-	13	TRBJ2-5	TRBV7-9	-
CASSQDPGPTGELFF	TGCGCCAGCAGCCAAGACCCGGGGCCCACCGGGGAGCTGTTTTTT	-	15	TRBJ2-2	TRBV29-1	-
CSVAPGLAFSEQYF	TGCAGCGTTGCTCCGGGACTAGCGTTTTCCGAGCAGTACTTC	many	14	TRBJ2-7	TRBV29-1	TRBD2
CASTSYGGSPQHF	TGTGCCAGTACCTCCTACGGGGGTAGTCCCCAGCATTTT	-	13	TRBJ1-5	TRBV19	-
CASSRTTRYEQYF	TGTGCCAGCAGCCGGACGACTAGGTACGAGCAGTACTTC	few	13	TRBJ2-7	TRBV6-2/TRBV6-3	-
CASSQEEGQGLEKLFF	TGCGCCAGCAGCCAAGAAGAAGGACAGGGGTTAGAAAAACTGTTTTTT	-	16	TRBJ1-4	TRBV4-3	TRBD1
CSGTPKNTEAFF	TGCAGCGGTACTCCAAAGAACACTGAAGCTTTCTTT	-	12	TRBJ1-1	TRBV29-1	-
CASRGQGAYQPQHF	TGTGCCAGCAGGGGACAGGGGGCGTATCAGCCCCAGCATTTT	-	14	TRBJ1-5	TRBV2	TRBD1
CANLRGNYGYTF	TGTGCCAACCTCAGGGGAAACTATGGCTACACCTTC	-	12	TRBJ1-2	TRBV25-1	-
CASRPDRAASGANVLTF	TGTGCCAGCAGACCGGACAGGGCCGCCTCTGGGGCCAACGTCCTGACTTTC	-	17	TRBJ2-6	TRBV6-1	TRBD1
CSVGLGSPHSGYTF	TGCAGCGTTGGGCTGGGCAGTCCCCACTCTGGCTACACCTTC	-	14	TRBJ1-2	TRBV29-1	-
CASSSATGVYEQYF	TGTGCCAGCAGCTCAGCAACAGGGGTTTACGAGCAGTACTTC	-	14	TRBJ2-7	TRBV5-6	TRBD1
CASTPGQSSNRPQHF	TGTGCCAGCACCCCGGGACAGTCCAGCAATCGGCCCCAGCATTTT	once	15	TRBJ1-5	TRBV12-3/TRBV12-4	TRBD1